This record concerns one T cell receptor beta chain sequence. Its antigen is not known. These data come from a study of circulating and synovial CD4+ cells in juvenile arthritis. Study conclusions and caveats: Circulating pathogenic-like lymphocytes shared a substantially higher fraction of CDR3 sequences with synovium than bulk blood. CPL versus bulk CD4 samples: T cell genome counts differed by at least an order of magnitude.

Germline V lookup: CDR1 SGHTA, CDR2 FQGNSA. V was pared by 3 bases and J by 2 bases, with 11 bases between. The CDR3 contains 15 residues. The protocol was immunoSEQ multiplex PCR, while the TCRdb copy is restricted to in-frame clones and leaves out a portion. Here the sample spans 30,000 to 40,000 clones, nearly 95% being singletons. The sequence was collected from a human donor with juvenile idiopathic arthritis. The chain recombines TRBV7-2 with TRBJ1-5; perhaps TRBD1 as D (5 bases). The sample comprised CD4+ T cells from blood. CDR3 residues: CASSLGGAGNQPQHF. The CDR3 DNA sequence: TGTGCCAGCAGCTTGGGAGGGGCGGGCAATCAGCCCCAGCATTTT.